These 24 T cell receptor beta chains originate from one sample sequenced in a study of T cells expressing NK-cell markers. Each CDR3 protein gets one entry in TCRdb, which reprocessed the 5' RACE reads and gives no DNA. The table for this sample gives 550,000 or so distinct CDR3 sequences. Sequencing was performed on blood T cells: a sorted CD56 or NKG2C T cell subset, CD4+ or CD8+ T cells, or bulk PBMC T cells (not recorded which). The receptors stem from a man younger than 35 in good health.

J is TRBJ2-5 and V is TRBV6-6; the TCRdb D gene call, TRBD2, has no DNA to confirm it. The CDR3 runs to 14 residues. Germline V lookup: CDR1 MNHNY, CDR2 SVGAGI (reference sequence). The CDR3 sequence: CASSFGRLQETQYF.

This chain uses TRBV4-3 with TRBJ1-1. Germline V CDR1 and CDR2: LGHNA, YSLEER. The CDR3 loop spans 14 amino acids. This CDR3 reads CASSQAVMNTEAFF.

The genes are TRBV6-5 and TRBJ1-5; TCRdb returns TRBD1, unconfirmable since there is no DNA. The CDR3 has 14 residues. Germline lookup yields CDR1 MNHEY and CDR2 SVGAGI. CDR3 sequence: CASSYPGQGEAQHF.

The chain combines TRBV20-1 with TRBJ2-1; checking the TCRdb D call of TRBD2 is not possible without DNA. The CDR3 consists of 13 residues. Looked up from germline, CDR1 is DFQATT and CDR2 is SNEGSKA (reference sequence). The chain's CDR3 is CSVGLAKYNEQFF.

The rearrangement joins TRBV11-2 to TRBJ2-1; there is no DNA to check the TCRdb D call of TRBD2. Germline assignment: CDR1 SGHAT and CDR2 FQNNGV. The CDR3 length is 15 residues. The CDR3 protein is CASSTRLPSYNEQFF.

This chain connects TRBV12-3 or TRBV12-4 to TRBJ1-2; the D call from TCRdb, TRBD1, cannot be confirmed without DNA. CDR3 length equals 14 residues. The CDR3 here is CASSPTRDSYGYTF.

This chain links TRBV6-2 or TRBV6-3 with TRBJ2-2; TCRdb designates TRBD1, a call that cannot be tested without DNA. Per germline, CDR1 MNHEY and CDR2 SVGEGT. The CDR3 runs to 13 residues. Here the CDR3 reads CASSGTAFGELFF.

The chain has TRBV28 and TRBJ1-4. The CDR3 runs to 15 residues. Germline CDR1 reads MDHEN; CDR2 reads SYDVKM. This chain's CDR3 is CASSRPGTMNEKLFF.

This rearrangement joins TRBV6-2 or TRBV6-3 to TRBJ1-2; TCRdb picks TRBD1, but there is no DNA to check that call. There are 13 residues in the CDR3. CDR1 is MNHEY, CDR2 SVGEGT, per germline. This CDR3 reads CASSYRAGYGYTF.

The rearrangement joins TRBV12-3 or TRBV12-4 to TRBJ2-1; lacking DNA, the TRBD2 call made by TCRdb goes unchecked. The CDR3 spans 16 residues. CDR3: CASSFLPSGRLYEQFF.

The gene calls are TRBV12-3 or TRBV12-4 and TRBJ2-2. The CDR3 extends over 15 amino acids. The CDR3 sequence: CASSLFQTNTGELFF.

J is TRBJ2-1 and V is TRBV20-1; TCRdb's D gene call, TRBD2, goes unchecked for lack of DNA. Germline loops: CDR1 DFQATT, CDR2 SNEGSKA (reference sequence). This CDR3 region has 17 residues. CDR3 sequence: CSARDFKGLAGDNEQFF.

The rearrangement links TRBV4-1 to TRBJ2-1; the D gene TCRdb calls, TRBD2, cannot be checked with no DNA. CDR1 is MGHRA and CDR2 is YSYEKL in the germline V gene. This CDR3 spans 17 amino acids. This CDR3 reads CASSREAGTSLVDEQFF.

The chain recombines TRBV29-1 with TRBJ2-5; no DNA is available, so the TRBD1 call from TCRdb remains unchecked. Germline CDR1 and CDR2: SQVTM and ANQGSEA. The CDR3 spans 15 residues. The CDR3 here is CSVGPQGSYQETQYF.

The chain links TRBV9 to TRBJ2-7; no DNA is available, so the TRBD2 call from TCRdb remains unchecked. Looked up from germline, CDR1 is SGDLS and CDR2 is YYNGEE. The CDR3 is 15 residues long. CDR3 in amino acids: CASSVGTTSSYEQYF. Together with reference TRBV9 and TRBJ2-7, the CDR3 gives the full variable domain: DSGVTQTPKHLITATGQRVTLRCSPRSGDLSVYWYQQSLDQGLQFLIQYYNGEERAKGNILERFSAQQFPDLHSELNLSSLELGDSALYFCASSVGTTSSYEQYFGPGTRLTVT.

This chain joins TRBV12-3 or TRBV12-4 and TRBJ1-5. There are 11 residues in the CDR3. The CDR3 protein is CASMARQPQHF.

V usage is TRBV4-2 and J usage is TRBJ2-4. Germline CDR1 is LGHNA and CDR2 is YNFKEQ. The CDR3 runs 13 residues. The CDR3 reads CASSPRPENIQYF.

J is TRBJ2-3 and V is TRBV11-1. Germline V gene sequence: CDR1 SGHAT, CDR2 FQDESV (reference sequence). This CDR3 region has 18 residues. The CDR3 region is CASSLPGIGKRTTDTQYF.

The V gene is TRBV6-6, the J gene TRBJ2-1; absent DNA, TCRdb's TRBD2 call cannot be checked. Looked up from germline, CDR1 is MNHNY and CDR2 is SVGAGI (reference sequence). The CDR3 covers 13 residues. The CDR3 loop is CASSQLADNEQFF.

J is TRBJ2-1 and V is TRBV24-1; TCRdb's D call of TRBD2 is untestable without DNA. Germline values: CDR1 KGHDR, CDR2 SFDVKD. This CDR3 region has 15 residues. The CDR3 here is CATSDVLREGREQFF.

This rearrangement joins TRBV7-8 to TRBJ2-2; TCRdb calls TRBD2, which cannot be checked without DNA. The germline CDR1 and CDR2 sequences are SGHVS and FQNEAQ. The CDR3 loop spans 14 amino acids. This chain's CDR3 is CASTSGRSSGELFF.

This sequence joins TRBV6-1 and TRBJ2-3; no DNA is available, so the TRBD1 call from TCRdb remains unchecked. CDR3 length: 13 amino acids. CDR1 is MNHNS, CDR2 SASEGT, per germline. The CDR3 reads CASSRQGTDTQYF.

The V and J genes are TRBV5-1 and TRBJ2-2. CDR1 is SGHRS, CDR2 YFSETQ, per germline. CDR3 length equals 13 residues. CDR3 residues: CASSGTTTGELFF.

The chain has TRBV27 and TRBJ2-5; without DNA, the TCRdb call of TRBD2 cannot be checked. The length of the CDR3 is 16 residues. CDR1 is MNHEY and CDR2 is SMNVEV in the germline V gene (reference sequence). CDR3 region: CASSPLLREGQETQYF.